This T cell receptor beta chain emerged from a study of cytomegalovirus exposure and HLA in healthy donors. Study information: Among the 300 to 450 genotyped donors, around 81% were placed in the Caucasian-associated ancestry cluster.

The CDR3 covers 15 residues. V dropped 6 bases and J dropped 5 bases, with 16 bases sitting between them. The germline V gene has CDR1 SGHTA and CDR2 FQGNSA. This clone was seen a single time. Its antigen remains unknown. Healthy bone marrow donors made up the donors. The PCR employed 60 Vbeta primers together with 13 Jbeta primers. The protocol was immunoSEQ multiplex PCR, while the TCRdb copy is restricted to in-frame clones and leaves out a portion. The sample holds over 70,000 clones; more than 70% are singletons and the top ten take approximately 2.7%. Study-wide findings and caveats: Despite most TCR sequences being rare, some public TCRs occurred in many donors.

The sequencing input was PBMCs. The TCR was taken from a male donor in good health and CMV-seropositive. The V gene is TRBV7-2, the J gene TRBJ2-2, with D possibly TRBD2 on 5 matching bases. CDR3 DNA: TGTGCCAGCAGGGCGGGCTGGAAAAGGACCGGGGAGCTGTTTTTT. Amino acid sequence: CASRAGWKRTGELFF. The variable domain in full, with the rest retrieved from reference TRBV7-2 and TRBJ2-2, is GAGVSQSPSNKVTEKGKDVELRCDPISGHTALYWYRQSLGQGLEFLIYFQGNSAPDKSGLPSDRFSAERTGGSVSTLTIQRTQQEDSAVYLCASRAGWKRTGELFFGEGSRLTVL.